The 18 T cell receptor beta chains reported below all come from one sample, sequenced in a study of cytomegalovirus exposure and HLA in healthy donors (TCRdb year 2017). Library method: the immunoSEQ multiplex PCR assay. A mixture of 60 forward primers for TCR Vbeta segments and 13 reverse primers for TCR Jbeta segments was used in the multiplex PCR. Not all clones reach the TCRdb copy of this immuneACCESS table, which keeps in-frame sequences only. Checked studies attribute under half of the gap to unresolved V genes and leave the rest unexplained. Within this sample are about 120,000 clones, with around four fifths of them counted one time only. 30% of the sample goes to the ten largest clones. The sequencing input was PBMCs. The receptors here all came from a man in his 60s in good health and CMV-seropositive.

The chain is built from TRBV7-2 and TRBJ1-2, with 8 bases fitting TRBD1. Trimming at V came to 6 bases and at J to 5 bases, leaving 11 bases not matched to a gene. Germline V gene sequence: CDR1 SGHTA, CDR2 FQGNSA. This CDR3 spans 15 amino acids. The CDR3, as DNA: TGTGCCAGCAGTTCTGGGACAGGTGTCAGATATGGCTACACCTTC. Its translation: CASSSGTGVRYGYTF.

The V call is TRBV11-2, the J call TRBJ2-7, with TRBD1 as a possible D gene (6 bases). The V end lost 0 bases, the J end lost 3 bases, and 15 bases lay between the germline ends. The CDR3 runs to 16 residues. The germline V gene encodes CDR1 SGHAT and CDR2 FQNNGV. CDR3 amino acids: CASSLDPGVGGYEQYF. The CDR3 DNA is TGTGCCAGCAGCTTAGATCCCGGGGTAGGGGGCTACGAGCAGTACTTC.

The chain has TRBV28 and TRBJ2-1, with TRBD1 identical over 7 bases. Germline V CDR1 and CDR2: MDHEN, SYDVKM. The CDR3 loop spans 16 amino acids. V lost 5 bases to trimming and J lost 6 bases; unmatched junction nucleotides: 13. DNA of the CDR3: TGTGCCAGCAGTCCCAGAACAGGGGCCCTCCGCAATGAGCAGTTCTTC. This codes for CASSPRTGALRNEQFF.

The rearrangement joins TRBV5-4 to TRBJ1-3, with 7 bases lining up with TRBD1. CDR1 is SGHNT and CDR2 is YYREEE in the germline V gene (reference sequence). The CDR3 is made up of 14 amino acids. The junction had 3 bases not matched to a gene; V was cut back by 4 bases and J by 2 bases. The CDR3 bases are TGTGCCAGCAGCCCAGGGGGGCCTGGAAACACCATATATTTT. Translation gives CASSPGGPGNTIYF.

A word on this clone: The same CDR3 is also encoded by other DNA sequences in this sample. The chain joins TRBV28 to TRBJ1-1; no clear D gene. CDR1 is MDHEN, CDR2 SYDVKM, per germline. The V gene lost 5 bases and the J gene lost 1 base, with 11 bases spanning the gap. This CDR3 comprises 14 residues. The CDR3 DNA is TGTGCCAGCAGTACCCGACGAGGGAACACTGAAGCTTTCTTT. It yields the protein CASSTRRGNTEAFF.

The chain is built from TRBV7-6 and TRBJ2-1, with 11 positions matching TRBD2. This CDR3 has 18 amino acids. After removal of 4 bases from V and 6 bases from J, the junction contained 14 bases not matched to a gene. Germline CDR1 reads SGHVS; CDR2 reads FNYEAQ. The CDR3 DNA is TGTGCCAGCAGCTCGCGGGCTAGCGGGGGGCTTCAATCCAATGAGCAGTTCTTC. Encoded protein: CASSSRASGGLQSNEQFF.

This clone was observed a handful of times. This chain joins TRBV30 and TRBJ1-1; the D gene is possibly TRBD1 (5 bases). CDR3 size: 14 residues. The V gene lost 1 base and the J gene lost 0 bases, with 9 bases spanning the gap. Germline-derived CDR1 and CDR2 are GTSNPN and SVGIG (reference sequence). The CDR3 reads CAWSAGSMNTEAFF. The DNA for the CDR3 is TGTGCCTGGAGTGCAGGGTCTATGAACACTGAAGCTTTCTTT. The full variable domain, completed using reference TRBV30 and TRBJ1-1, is SQTIHQWPATLVQPVGSPLSLECTVEGTSNPNLYWYRQAAGRGLQLLFYSVGIGQISSEVPQNLSASRPQDRQFILSSKKLLLSDSGFYLCAWSAGSMNTEAFFGQGTRLTVV.

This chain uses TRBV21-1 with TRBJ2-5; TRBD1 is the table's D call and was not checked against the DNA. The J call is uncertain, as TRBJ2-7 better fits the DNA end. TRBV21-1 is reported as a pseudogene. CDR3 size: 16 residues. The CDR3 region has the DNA TGTGCCAGCAGCAACGGAGATAGGGGGCTCTCCTACGAGCAGTACTTC. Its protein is CASSNGDRGLSYEQYF.

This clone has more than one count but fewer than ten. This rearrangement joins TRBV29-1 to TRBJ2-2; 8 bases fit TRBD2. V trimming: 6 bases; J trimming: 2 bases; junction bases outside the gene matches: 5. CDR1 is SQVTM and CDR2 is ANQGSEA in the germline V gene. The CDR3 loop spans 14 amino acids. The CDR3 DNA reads TGCAGCGTGGACGGGGGGGTAAACACCGGGGAGCTGTTTTTT. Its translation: CSVDGGVNTGELFF.

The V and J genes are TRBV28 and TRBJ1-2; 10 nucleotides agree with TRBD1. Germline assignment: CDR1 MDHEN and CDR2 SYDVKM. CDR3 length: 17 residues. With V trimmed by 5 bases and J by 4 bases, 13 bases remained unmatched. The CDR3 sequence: CASSPTGGLRRGYGYTF. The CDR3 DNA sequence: TGTGCCAGCAGTCCGACAGGGGGCCTTCGGAGAGGCTATGGCTACACCTTC.

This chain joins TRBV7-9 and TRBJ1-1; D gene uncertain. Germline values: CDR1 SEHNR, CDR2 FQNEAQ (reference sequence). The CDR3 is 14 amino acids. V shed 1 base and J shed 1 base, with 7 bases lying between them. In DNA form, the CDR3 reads TGTGCCAGCAGCTTAGAAGCAGGGAACACTGAAGCTTTCTTT. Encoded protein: CASSLEAGNTEAFF.

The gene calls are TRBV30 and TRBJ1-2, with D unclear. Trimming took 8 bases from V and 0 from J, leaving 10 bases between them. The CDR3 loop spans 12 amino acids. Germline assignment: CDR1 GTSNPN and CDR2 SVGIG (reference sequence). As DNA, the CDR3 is TGTGCCCGAGATGCGGCTAACTATGGCTACACCTTC. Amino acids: CARDAANYGYTF.

In DNA form, the CDR3 reads TGCGCCAGCAGCTTAGCCGGGACAGGGGGTGAAAAACTGTTTTTT. This codes for CASSLAGTGGEKLFF. The chain uses TRBV5-1 and TRBJ1-4; TRBD1 matches 11 bases. V trimming: 2 bases; J trimming: 7 bases; junction bases outside the gene matches: 4. The CDR3 contains 15 residues. Germline values: CDR1 SGHRS, CDR2 YFSETQ.

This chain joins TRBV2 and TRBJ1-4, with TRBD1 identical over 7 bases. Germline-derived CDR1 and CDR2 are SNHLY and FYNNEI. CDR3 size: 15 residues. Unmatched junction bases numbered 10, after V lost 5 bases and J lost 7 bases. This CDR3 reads CASSPRQGGSEKLFF. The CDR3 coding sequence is TGTGCCAGCAGTCCGAGACAGGGTGGTAGTGAAAAACTGTTTTTT.

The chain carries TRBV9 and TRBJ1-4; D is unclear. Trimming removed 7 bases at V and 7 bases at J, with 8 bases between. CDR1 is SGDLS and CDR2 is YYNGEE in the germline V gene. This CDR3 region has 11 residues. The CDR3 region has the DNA TGTGCCAGCGCGAGAGGTGAAAAACTGTTTTTT. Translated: CASARGEKLFF.

CDR3 sequence reads: CASSLGGGSEQYF. The CDR3 region has the DNA TGTGCCAGCAGCTTGGGGGGGGGAAGCGAGCAGTACTTC. This chain links TRBV11-3 with TRBJ2-7, with 7 bases fitting TRBD2. V shed 3 bases and J 6 bases; nucleotides not matched to a gene: 5. The germline V gene encodes CDR1 SGHNT and CDR2 YENEEA. This CDR3 has 13 amino acids. The variable domain in full, with the rest retrieved from reference TRBV11-3 and TRBJ2-7, is EAGVVQSPRYKIIEKKQPVAFWCNPISGHNTLYWYLQNLGQGPELLIRYENEEAVDDSQLPKDRFSAERLKGVDSTLKIQPAELGDSAVYLCASSLGGGSEQYFGPGTRLTVT.

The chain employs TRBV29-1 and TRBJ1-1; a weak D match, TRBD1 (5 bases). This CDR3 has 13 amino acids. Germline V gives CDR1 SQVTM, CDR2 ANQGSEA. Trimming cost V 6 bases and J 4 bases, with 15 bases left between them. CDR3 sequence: CSVVDSRATEAFF. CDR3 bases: TGCAGCGTCGTCGACAGCAGGGCCACTGAAGCTTTCTTT.

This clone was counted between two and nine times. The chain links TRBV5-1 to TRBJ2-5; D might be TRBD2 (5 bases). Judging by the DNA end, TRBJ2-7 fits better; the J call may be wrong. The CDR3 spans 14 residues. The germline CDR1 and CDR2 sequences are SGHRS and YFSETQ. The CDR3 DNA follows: TGCGCCAGCAGCCCAACAGCGGTTACCTACGAGCAGTACTTC. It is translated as CASSPTAVTYEQYF.